This T cell receptor beta chain was obtained from a study of cytomegalovirus exposure and HLA in healthy donors. In the case of this clone: The antigen is not known.

Unmatched junction bases numbered 10, after V lost 3 bases and J lost 7 bases. The CDR3 extends over 15 amino acids. CDR1 is SNHLY and CDR2 is FYNNEI in the germline V gene. With 60 Vbeta and 13 Jbeta primers, the PCR was carried out. In the study's own analysis: There were 80 million or so unique TCR beta chains by a later count, and around 10 million of them were shared. Generated by immunoSEQ multiplex PCR, the TCRdb table keeps only in-frame clones and is missing some. V, J and clone size were drawn from that table, and D and trimming were deduced from the DNA. The sample yields around 32,000 clones, around 40% seen once. Study results and limitations: Association of a missense DCLRE1C variant with TCR beta V- and J-gene trimming was reported in a later analysis. Other equally common chains were less clonally expanded than HLA-associated TCR beta chains, a later analysis showed.

This rearrangement joins TRBV2 to TRBJ1-2; 8 nucleotides match TRBD1. The receptor was derived from a woman aged 50 to 65 in good health and CMV-seronegative. Specimen: PBMCs. The CDR3 DNA follows: TGTGCCAGCAGTGAGTCGAACAGGGGGGTGTTTGGCTACACCTTC. As protein: CASSESNRGVFGYTF. The complete variable domain, with remaining parts taken from reference TRBV2 and TRBJ1-2, reads EPEVTQTPSHQVTQMGQEVILRCVPISNHLYFYWYRQILGQKVEFLVSFYNNEISEKSEIFDDQFSVERPDGSNFTLKIRSTKLEDSAMYFCASSESNRGVFGYTFGSGTRLTVV.